These 9 T cell receptor beta chains originate from one sample sequenced in a study of T cells in localized non-small cell lung cancer. Clones were read by immunoSEQ multiplex PCR, and TCRdb kept only the in-frame ones, dropping some. The table records nearly 25,000 clones, about 94% of them present only once. This material consisted of peripheral blood, taken before any cancer treatment. The receptors derive from a woman aged 35 to 69 with stage I lung adenocarcinoma.

As DNA, the CDR3 is TGTGCCAGCAGCTTTGTTTCCAGTACGGGAGAGACCCAGTACTTC. Amino acids: CASSFVSSTGETQYF. The chain links TRBV7-2 to TRBJ2-5, with D unclear. Germline CDR1 and CDR2: SGHTA and FQGNSA. V lost 3 bases, J lost 4 bases, and 15 bases lay in between. This CDR3 is built from 15 residues.

The rearrangement links TRBV19 to TRBJ2-1; 12 nucleotides agree with TRBD2. Germline V gene sequence: CDR1 LNHDA, CDR2 SQIVND (reference sequence). Germline trimming cut 4 bases from V and 0 bases from J; bases unmatched to any gene: 7. The CDR3 contains 18 residues. The CDR3 loop is CASSTRPSGRGSYNEQFF. The CDR3 DNA reads as TGTGCCAGTAGTACCCGGCCTAGCGGGAGGGGCTCCTACAATGAGCAGTTCTTC.

In this sample, this clone turned up a few times. The chain employs TRBV6-1 and TRBJ2-1; a weak D match, TRBD2 (6 bases). This CDR3 contains 15 residues. Germline V gene lookup returns CDR1 MNHNS and CDR2 SASEGT. Between the trimmed V and J ends, which lost 7 bases and 3 bases, there was a span of 16 bases. CDR3 coding DNA: TGTGCCAGCACTCTAAACCGCGGGGACTACAATGAGCAGTTCTTC. Protein sequence: CASTLNRGDYNEQFF.

The V call is TRBV10-1, the J call TRBJ2-1; the match to TRBD1 covers 9 bases. V dropped 2 bases and J dropped 9; count of bases not matched to a gene: 5. This CDR3 contains 14 residues. Germline V gene lookup returns CDR1 WNHNN and CDR2 SYGVQD (reference sequence). CDR3 in DNA: TGCGCCAGCAGTGAGAGGACAGGGGTCGGTGAGCAGTTCTTC. Translating it yields CASSERTGVGEQFF.

This chain connects TRBV18 to TRBJ2-7; D is undetermined. The CDR3 totals 13 residues. Germline V gene lookup returns CDR1 KGHSH and CDR2 LQKENI. The V and J ends lost 2 bases and 1 base respectively, with 6 bases between them. The CDR3 protein is CASSPGTSYEQYF. DNA for the CDR3: TGTGCCAGCTCACCAGGCACGTCCTACGAGCAGTACTTC.

The chain joins TRBV7-6 to TRBJ2-5; D might be TRBD2 (6 bases). The CDR3 has 14 amino acids. Trimming removed 7 bases at V and 7 bases at J, with 19 bases between. The germline V gene has CDR1 SGHVS and CDR2 FNYEAQ. CDR3 in amino acids: CASTPKEGWGTQYF. CDR3 nucleotides: TGTGCCAGCACCCCAAAGGAGGGGTGGGGGACCCAGTACTTC.

This clone is a singleton in its sample. Here the CDR3 DNA reads TGTGCCAGCAGTCCCCCACCTGGGACACTGGGCTACACCTTC. It codes for CASSPPPGTLGYTF. The chain joins TRBV28 to TRBJ1-2; perhaps TRBD1 as D (6 bases). The CDR3 totals 14 residues. CDR1 and CDR2 (germline): MDHEN, SYDVKM. Trimming left V 5 bases short and J 8 bases short, with 18 bases between.

The V and J genes are TRBV18 and TRBJ2-2; D may be TRBD1 (6 bases). This CDR3 is 16 amino acids long. V dropped 5 bases and J dropped 1 base, with 14 bases sitting between them. Germline V gene sequence: CDR1 KGHSH, CDR2 LQKENI. CDR3 bases: TGTGCCAGCTCATCTACAGGGATCCGGAACACCGGGGAGCTGTTTTTT. It is translated as CASSSTGIRNTGELFF.

J is TRBJ2-7 and V is TRBV18; weak D call: TRBD1 (6 bases). Germline V lookup: CDR1 KGHSH, CDR2 LQKENI. This CDR3 comprises 14 residues. V shed 3 bases and J shed 2 bases, with 11 bases lying between them. CDR3: CASSPRDNAYEQYF. CDR3 in DNA: TGTGCCAGCTCACCTCGGGACAATGCCTACGAGCAGTACTTC.